This passage covers 23 T cell receptor beta chains from one sample sequenced in a study of blood T cell repertoires in COVID-19. Repertoires were generated with immunoSEQ multiplex PCR, while TCRdb's copy carries only in-frame clones and drops some. Of 290,000 or so clones in the sample, about 89% are singletons; the top ten hold roughly 3%. Sequencing was done on a sample of PBMCs or T cells enriched from blood (not recorded which). The receptors here all came from a woman aged 18-30 years who had recovered from COVID-19.

V gene TRBV9 combines with J gene TRBJ2-1, with D possibly being TRBD2 (5 bases). The germline gives CDR1 SGDLS, CDR2 YYNGEE. The CDR3 is 13 residues long. V dropped 3 bases and J dropped 4 bases, with 8 bases sitting between them. In DNA form, the CDR3 reads TGTGCCAGCAGCGGGAGACTATACAATGAGCAGTTCTTC. Translating it yields CASSGRLYNEQFF.

This clone was observed a single time. V is TRBV19 and J is TRBJ2-7; perhaps TRBD1 as D (5 bases). CDR1 is LNHDA, CDR2 SQIVND, per germline (reference sequence). V shed 4 bases and J shed 4 bases, with 20 bases lying between them. The length of the CDR3 is 16 residues. The CDR3 sequence is CASSRKTDTLGYEQYF. Here the CDR3 DNA reads TGTGCCAGTAGTAGAAAGACAGACACGTTAGGGTACGAGCAGTACTTC.

The chain links TRBV19 to TRBJ2-2; 11 bases fit TRBD1. This CDR3 comprises 14 residues. The trim removed 5 bases at V and 7 bases at J, leaving 3 bases unmatched. Germline V gives CDR1 LNHDA, CDR2 SQIVND (reference sequence). The CDR3 sequence: CASSRTGGFGELFF. The CDR3 coding sequence is TGTGCCAGTAGTCGGACAGGGGGCTTCGGGGAGCTGTTTTTT.

The CDR3 sequence is CATAQGFENTEAFF. Here the CDR3 DNA reads TGTGCCACCGCCCAGGGTTTTGAGAACACTGAAGCTTTCTTT. This rearrangement joins TRBV7-9 to TRBJ1-1; tentatively, D is TRBD1 (5 bases). V lost 10 bases, J lost 1 base, and 16 bases lay in between. Germline V lookup: CDR1 SEHNR, CDR2 FQNEAQ (reference sequence). The CDR3 runs 14 residues.

CDR3 coding DNA: TGTGCCAGCAGCAGGGACTTAAGAAGGCAGGAGACCCAGTACTTC. Translation: CASSRDLRRQETQYF. The chain uses TRBV14 and TRBJ2-5; a possible D gene is TRBD2 (6 bases). The V and J ends lost 5 bases and 5 bases respectively, with 18 bases between them. CDR1 is SGHDN and CDR2 is FVKESK in the germline V gene. The CDR3 consists of 15 residues.

The chain carries TRBV10-3 and TRBJ2-3; perhaps TRBD2 as D (6 bases). This CDR3 is built from 15 residues. With 6 bases removed from V and 1 base from J, the gap between germline ends came to 14 bases. Germline assignment: CDR1 ENHRY and CDR2 SYGVKD. The CDR3 spells CAIRGLAPRTDTQYF. CDR3 in DNA: TGTGCCATCAGGGGACTTGCTCCTCGCACAGATACGCAGTATTTT.

This chain uses TRBV5-1 with TRBJ2-1; 10 positions agree with TRBD2. Germline trimming cut 3 bases from V and 5 bases from J; bases unmatched to any gene: 11. There are 17 residues in the CDR3. CDR1 and CDR2 (germline): SGHRS, YFSETQ. The DNA for the CDR3 is TGCGCCAGCAGCTCGGCGATAATAGCGGGGGGTAACAATGAGCAGTTCTTC. Amino acids: CASSSAIIAGGNNEQFF.

The gene calls are TRBV5-4 and TRBJ2-5; 9 bases agree with TRBD1. Looked up from germline, CDR1 is SGHNT and CDR2 is YYREEE (reference sequence). The CDR3 has 16 residues. The V segment lost 2 bases and the J segment 5 bases; nucleotides outside the gene matches: 10. CDR3 amino acids: CASSLDGTGFGETQYF. The CDR3 coding sequence is TGTGCCAGCAGCTTAGACGGGACAGGGTTCGGGGAGACCCAGTACTTC.

The CDR3 DNA sequence: TGCGCCAGCAGCTTGGCCGGTTCCTACGAGCAGTACTTC. Protein product: CASSLAGSYEQYF. The gene calls are TRBV5-1 and TRBJ2-7; no reliable D call. Germline lookup yields CDR1 SGHRS and CDR2 YFSETQ. The V and J ends lost 0 bases and 1 base respectively, with 5 bases between them. This CDR3 is 13 amino acids long.

The J gene is TRBJ1-1, the V gene TRBV6-6; 9 bases align to TRBD1. The CDR3 is 17 amino acids. V trimming: 5 bases; J trimming: 4 bases; junction bases outside the gene matches: 14. Per the germline V gene, CDR1 is MNHNY and CDR2 is SVGAGI (reference sequence). Written as DNA, the CDR3 is TGTGCCAGCAGTCCAGGGACAGGGACCCCCCAGGGCACTGAAGCTTTCTTT. Protein product: CASSPGTGTPQGTEAFF.

This clone came up once. The chain links TRBV10-3 to TRBJ1-4; D perhaps matches TRBD1 (6 bases). With 5 bases removed from V and 3 bases from J, the gap between germline ends came to 16 bases. The CDR3 extends over 16 amino acids. Germline V gene data show CDR1 as ENHRY and CDR2 as SYGVKD. CDR3: CAISLSGDLANEKLFF. CDR3 bases: TGTGCCATCAGTTTATCAGGGGACCTTGCTAATGAAAAACTGTTTTTT.

Here the CDR3 DNA reads TGCGCCAGCAGCCCTGGACAGGGGATCGTCGGGGAGCTGTTTTTT. This encodes CASSPGQGIVGELFF. The chain combines TRBV5-1 with TRBJ2-2, with 9 bases fitting TRBD1. The length of the CDR3 is 15 residues. Germline V gives CDR1 SGHRS, CDR2 YFSETQ. V lost 4 bases to trimming and J lost 7 bases; unmatched junction nucleotides: 8.

The chain combines TRBV7-6 with TRBJ1-2; 8 bases match TRBD1. V dropped 4 bases and J dropped 4; count of bases not matched to a gene: 5. CDR3 length: 14 amino acids. Per germline, CDR1 SGHVS and CDR2 FNYEAQ. This chain's CDR3 is CASSSIDRGYGYTF. CDR3 in DNA: TGTGCCAGCAGCTCAATTGACAGGGGCTATGGCTACACCTTC.

The chain has TRBV3-1 (or the pseudogene TRBV3-2) and TRBJ2-2, with D perhaps TRBD1 (6 bases). CDR3 length: 13 residues. The V end lost 3 bases, the J end lost 13 bases, and 15 bases lay between the germline ends. In germline, CDR1 is LGHDT, CDR2 YNNKEL (reference sequence). CDR3 nucleotides: TGTGCCAGCAGCCATCCCGACAGGCCCACGCTGTTTTTT. Translated: CASSHPDRPTLFF.

The rearrangement links TRBV7-9 to TRBJ2-1; TRBD2 matches at 7 bases. The CDR3 is 15 residues long. Unmatched junction bases numbered 6, after V lost 1 base and J lost 6 bases. From germline, CDR1 is SEHNR and CDR2 FQNEAQ (reference sequence). The DNA for the CDR3 is TGTGCCAGCAGCTTAGTAACCGGACTAGTCAATGAGCAGTTCTTC. It is translated as CASSLVTGLVNEQFF. The full variable domain, its missing parts supplied by reference TRBV7-9 and TRBJ2-1, is DTGVSQNPRHKITKRGQNVTFRCDPISEHNRLYWYRQTLGQGPEFLTYFQNEAQLEKSRLLSDRFSAERPKGSFSTLEIQRTEQGDSAMYLCASSLVTGLVNEQFFGPGTRLTVL.

The CDR3 loop is CASSVGDYRSYEQYF. The CDR3 nucleotides are TGTGCCAGCAGCGTAGGGGACTACCGTTCCTACGAGCAGTACTTC. The rearrangement joins TRBV9 to TRBJ2-7; 7 bases match TRBD2. V shed 0 bases, J shed 1 base, and the junction held 4 bases outside the gene matches. The CDR3 contains 15 residues. Germline V CDR1 and CDR2: SGDLS, YYNGEE.

V and J are TRBV4-1 and TRBJ1-1; D is uncertain. The germline V and J ends were trimmed by 0 bases and 1 base, with 6 bases remaining between them. Germline CDR1 reads MGHRA; CDR2 reads YSYEKL. The CDR3 spans 14 residues. The CDR3 is CASSQDVKNTEAFF. Written as DNA, the CDR3 is TGCGCCAGCAGCCAAGATGTAAAGAACACTGAAGCTTTCTTT.

The chain has TRBV5-1 and TRBJ2-1, with 9 bases matching TRBD2. The CDR3 consists of 14 residues. Germline V gene data show CDR1 as SGHRS and CDR2 as YFSETQ. Trimming removed 4 bases from V and 5 bases from J; junction bases left unmatched: 4. The CDR3: CASSRSGGDNEQFF. The DNA of the CDR3 is TGCGCCAGCAGCCGTAGCGGGGGTGACAATGAGCAGTTCTTC.

The chain links TRBV19 to TRBJ1-1; the D gene is possibly TRBD1 (6 bases). Germline V gene data show CDR1 as LNHDA and CDR2 as SQIVND (reference sequence). The CDR3 contains 17 residues. Trimming left V 4 bases short and J 2 bases short, with 20 bases between. The CDR3 is CASSTTGTLGRNTEAFF. The CDR3 region has the DNA TGTGCCAGTAGTACCACCGGGACACTCGGACGCAACACTGAAGCTTTCTTT.

The rearrangement links TRBV5-1 to TRBJ2-3; D perhaps matches TRBD1 (6 bases). Germline lookup yields CDR1 SGHRS and CDR2 YFSETQ. This CDR3 region has 13 residues. Trimming shortened V by 3 bases and J by 5 bases, and 10 bases separated the two germline ends. CDR3 sequence reads: CASSYFRGDTQYF. CDR3 coding DNA: TGCGCCAGCAGCTACTTCAGGGGAGATACGCAGTATTTT. The full variable domain, completed using reference TRBV5-1 and TRBJ2-3, is KAGVTQTPRYLIKTRGQQVTLSCSPISGHRSVSWYQQTPGQGLQFLFEYFSETQRNKGNFPGRFSGRQFSNSRSEMNVSTLELGDSALYLCASSYFRGDTQYFGPGTRLTVL.

The gene calls are TRBV30 and TRBJ2-4; D is undetermined. Per germline, CDR1 GTSNPN and CDR2 SVGIG (reference sequence). The V gene lost 0 bases and the J gene lost 8 bases, with 11 bases spanning the gap. The CDR3 spans 13 residues. In nucleotides, the CDR3 is TGTGCCTGGAGTGTTTCCCTCCCGGACATTCAGTACTTC. This sequence encodes CAWSVSLPDIQYF.

In this sample, this clone turned up a few times. This rearrangement joins TRBV6-5 to TRBJ1-3; D unclear. Looked up from germline, CDR1 is MNHEY and CDR2 is SVGAGI. The CDR3 sequence is 13 residues long. V lost 7 bases and J lost 0, with 7 bases in between. The CDR3 nucleotides are TGTGCCAGCAAAGAGGTCTCTGGAAACACCATATATTTT. Its protein product is CASKEVSGNTIYF.

This sequence joins TRBV28 and TRBJ2-1; TRBD1 agrees at 7 bases. Germline trimming cut 5 bases from V and 1 base from J; bases unmatched to any gene: 11. The CDR3 contains 17 residues. Germline V lookup: CDR1 MDHEN, CDR2 SYDVKM. DNA of the CDR3: TGTGCCAGCAGTCAAAGTGCGCCGGGACAGTCCTACAATGAGCAGTTCTTC. It specifies CASSQSAPGQSYNEQFF.